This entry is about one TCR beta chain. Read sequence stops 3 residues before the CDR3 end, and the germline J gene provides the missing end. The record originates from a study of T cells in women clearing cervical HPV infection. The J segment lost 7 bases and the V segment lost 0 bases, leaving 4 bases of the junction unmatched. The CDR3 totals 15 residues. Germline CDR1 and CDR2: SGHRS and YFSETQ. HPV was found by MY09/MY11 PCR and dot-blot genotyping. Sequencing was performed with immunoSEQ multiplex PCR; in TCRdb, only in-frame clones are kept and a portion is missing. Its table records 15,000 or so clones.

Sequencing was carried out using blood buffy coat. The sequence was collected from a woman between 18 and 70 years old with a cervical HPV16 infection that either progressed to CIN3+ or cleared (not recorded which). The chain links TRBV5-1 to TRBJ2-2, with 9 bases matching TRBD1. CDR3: CASSLGDRDHGELFF. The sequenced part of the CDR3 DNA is TGCGCCAGCAGCTTGGGGGACAGGGATCACGGGGAG.